This T cell receptor beta chain was recorded in a study of CD8+ T cells in alopecia areata. Overall study context: Treated patients' severity was scored by percentage of affected scalp area.

V was shortened by 8 bases and J by 3 bases, with 14 bases between the two germline ends. The CDR3 extends over 15 amino acids. CDR1 is MNHEY, CDR2 SVGAGI, per germline. Investigators isolated RNA and reverse transcribed it into cDNA to act as the sequencing template. Sequencing used immunoSEQ multiplex PCR; TCRdb keeps in-frame clones, though not all of them. This table holds 150,000 to 200,000 clones, about three fifths found once. This sample's treatment: oral pan-JAK inhibitor, 5-10 mg twice daily. The sample consisted of CD4+ T cells sorted from blood, taken around week 50, from a patient treated with tofacitinib. The TCR was taken from a human donor with alopecia areata. The rearrangement uses TRBV6-5 and TRBJ1-6, with D maybe TRBD1 (5 bases). CDR3 in DNA: TGTGCCAGCGGTTTAGGGACCTACTATAATTCACCCCTCCACTTT. Translated: CASGLGTYYNSPLHF.